The 19 T cell receptor beta chains given below trace back to one sample, sequenced in a study of graft-versus-host responses after intestinal transplantation. No antigen has been identified for these receptors. The table came from immunoSEQ multiplex PCR; TCRdb's copy has only in-frame clones and leaves some out. The sample includes 65,000 to 85,000 clones, roughly 91% of them seen just once. Specimen: unstimulated CD8+ T cells sorted from spleen or lymph node cells, collected before transplant. These receptors all stem from a human donor who was the organ donor for an intestinal transplant.

The chain uses TRBV6-8 and TRBJ2-5, with 9 positions matching TRBD1. Germline V gene data show CDR1 as MNHGY and CDR2 as SAAAGT. This CDR3 is 15 amino acids long. V gave up 7 bases and J gave up 5 bases; unmatched junction bases: 11. CDR3 DNA sequence: TGTGCCAGCAAGGAACCGACAGGGGGTCGGGAGACCCAGTACTTC. Translated: CASKEPTGGRETQYF.

This chain links TRBV5-8 with TRBJ1-5, with D unclear. V shed 4 bases and J shed 7 bases, with 6 bases lying between them. The CDR3 has 11 residues. The germline V gene encodes CDR1 SGHTS and CDR2 YDEGEE. The CDR3 nucleotides read TGTGCCAGCAGCGGCGGGCAGCCCCAGCATTTT. Residues: CASSGGQPQHF.

The V and J genes are TRBV4-2 and TRBJ2-2, with a possible D match to TRBD2 (6 bases). There are 21 residues in the CDR3. V lost 1 base and J 2 bases, leaving 26 bases between the germline ends. The germline CDR1 and CDR2 sequences are LGHNA and YNFKEQ. CDR3 DNA sequence: TGTGCCAGCAGCCAAGCCCTCGTCGTTAACCGGGAGTACATCAACACCGGGGAGCTGTTTTTT. Translating it yields CASSQALVVNREYINTGELFF.

At least ten counts were recorded for this clone. The rearrangement links TRBV19 to TRBJ1-1; D not certain. The CDR3 length is 15 residues. CDR1 LNHDA and CDR2 SQIVND come from the germline V gene (reference sequence). V shed 1 base and J shed 6 bases, with 15 bases lying between them. CDR3 nucleotide sequence: TGTGCCAGTAGTATAGCTGTCGGGGTAGTGGCTGAAGCTTTCTTT. It translates to CASSIAVGVVAEAFF.

This chain connects TRBV9 to TRBJ1-3; maybe TRBD1 (5 bases). The germline V gene has CDR1 SGDLS and CDR2 YYNGEE. This CDR3 has 17 residues. V lost 6 bases and J 2 bases, leaving 21 bases between the germline ends. CDR3 region: CASTRGYRTLPGNTIYF. CDR3 DNA sequence: TGTGCCAGCACTCGGGGATACAGGACACTTCCTGGAAACACCATATATTTT.

J is TRBJ2-2 and V is TRBV6-5; D is unresolved. V lost 6 bases and J 1 base, leaving 12 bases between the germline ends. Germline assignment: CDR1 MNHEY and CDR2 SVGAGI. This CDR3 is built from 15 residues. The CDR3 is CASRYSWGNTGELFF. Written as DNA, the CDR3 is TGTGCCAGCAGATATTCATGGGGGAACACCGGGGAGCTGTTTTTT.

This clone has a single count. V usage is TRBV2 and J usage is TRBJ2-7; D gene uncertain. Germline-derived CDR1 and CDR2 are SNHLY and FYNNEI. The V gene lost 3 bases and the J gene lost 5 bases, with 17 bases spanning the gap. CDR3 length: 15 residues. The DNA of the CDR3 is TGTGCCAGCAGTGACCCCCCCGGTGGGTTTCACGAGCAGTACTTC. Translation gives CASSDPPGGFHEQYF.

V gene TRBV30 combines with J gene TRBJ2-3; 10 nucleotides agree with TRBD2. The CDR3 contains 14 residues. Germline V gene lookup returns CDR1 GTSNPN and CDR2 SVGIG (reference sequence). V trimming: 3 bases; J trimming: 3 bases; junction bases outside the gene matches: 3. In DNA form, the CDR3 reads TGTGCCTGGAGCTTACTAGCGGGGACAGATACGCAGTATTTT. This translates into CAWSLLAGTDTQYF.

The chain carries TRBV11-2 and TRBJ2-7; D may correspond to TRBD1 or TRBD2 (5 bases each). CDR1 is SGHAT, CDR2 FQNNGV, per germline. The V gene lost 2 bases and the J gene lost 3 bases, with 14 bases spanning the gap. This CDR3 has 15 amino acids. CDR3 sequence: CASSLRDGSLYEQYF. In DNA, the CDR3 is TGTGCCAGCAGCTTAAGGGACGGCAGTCTCTACGAGCAGTACTTC.

The chain employs TRBV7-3 and TRBJ2-5, with TRBD2 matching over 8 bases. The trim removed 4 bases at V and 4 bases at J, leaving 8 bases unmatched. From germline, CDR1 is SGHTA and CDR2 FQGTGA. This CDR3 is built from 15 residues. CDR3 amino acids: CASSSAGGQLETQYF. CDR3 coding DNA: TGTGCCAGCAGCTCGGCGGGGGGCCAACTAGAGACCCAGTACTTC.

The chain links TRBV6-6 to TRBJ2-2; D remains unclear. Germline assignment: CDR1 MNHNY and CDR2 SVGAGI (reference sequence). V was shortened by 0 bases and J by 9 bases, with 8 bases between the two germline ends. The CDR3 is 13 residues long. This CDR3 is CASSYSIQWELFF. CDR3 sequence (DNA): TGTGCCAGCAGTTACTCGATTCAGTGGGAGCTGTTTTTT.

This clone was detected only once. This chain connects TRBV7-9 to TRBJ2-3; possibly TRBD1 for D (5 bases). Germline V lookup: CDR1 SEHNR, CDR2 FQNEAQ (reference sequence). This CDR3 has 17 residues. Trimming removed 5 bases from V and 2 bases from J, with 20 bases in between. For the CDR3, the DNA is TGTGCCAGCAGCCCCCTTATAGGGGCCGGTCCCACAGATACGCAGTATTTT. Translation gives CASSPLIGAGPTDTQYF.

This rearrangement joins TRBV11-2 to TRBJ2-5, with 8 nucleotides matching TRBD2. The CDR3 is 13 residues long. The V gene end was trimmed by 6 bases and the J gene end by 3 bases; junction bases not matched to a gene: 3. Per the germline V gene, CDR1 is SGHAT and CDR2 is FQNNGV. This CDR3 reads CASSRRGEETQYF. As DNA, the CDR3 is TGTGCCAGCAGTCGGCGGGGGGAAGAGACCCAGTACTTC. The entire variable domain, with the rest obtained from reference TRBV11-2 and TRBJ2-5, is as follows: EAGVAQSPRYKIIEKRQSVAFWCNPISGHATLYWYQQILGQGPKLLIQFQNNGVVDDSQLPKDRFSAERLKGVDSTLKIQPAKLEDSAVYLCASSRRGEETQYFGPGTRLLVL.

The J gene is TRBJ2-1, the V gene TRBV6-1, with 8 bases lining up with TRBD2. Germline assignment: CDR1 MNHNS and CDR2 SASEGT. V was pared by 4 bases and J by 8 bases, with 10 bases of the junction left unmatched. The CDR3 sequence is 15 residues long. In DNA, the CDR3 is TGTGCCAGCAGTGTGATGGCGGGGGGCATGTATGAGCAGTTCTTC. Protein product: CASSVMAGGMYEQFF.

The chain links TRBV7-9 to TRBJ1-1; D call uncertain. Germline lookup yields CDR1 SEHNR and CDR2 FQNEAQ (reference sequence). The CDR3 runs 15 residues. V shed 1 base and J shed 2 bases, with 11 bases lying between them. The CDR3 DNA follows: TGTGCCAGCAGCTTAGTGGGGTCCCAAAACACTGAAGCTTTCTTT. It is translated as CASSLVGSQNTEAFF.

The CDR3 sequence: CASSMGGFGYTF. CDR3 DNA: TGTGCCAGTAGTATGGGGGGCTTTGGCTACACCTTC. The chain employs TRBV19 and TRBJ1-2; weak D call: TRBD1 (6 bases). Trimming cost V 3 bases and J 7 bases, with 9 bases left between them. Germline CDR1 and CDR2: LNHDA and SQIVND (reference sequence). The CDR3 contains 12 residues. The full variable domain, in which reference TRBV19 and TRBJ1-2 provide the parts outside the CDR3, is DGGITQSPKYLFRKEGQNVTLSCEQNLNHDAMYWYRQDPGQGLRLIYYSQIVNDFQKGDIAEGYSVSREKKESFPLTVTSAQKNPTAFYLCASSMGGFGYTFGSGTRLTVV.

The chain links TRBV19 to TRBJ1-1, with TRBD1 matching 9 bases. The CDR3 consists of 15 residues. The germline CDR1 and CDR2 sequences are LNHDA and SQIVND (reference sequence). V shed 4 bases and J 5 bases; nucleotides not matched to a gene: 8. The DNA for the CDR3 is TGTGCCAGTAGTACCGACCGGGACAGGGATACTGAAGCTTTCTTT. It is translated as CASSTDRDRDTEAFF. Full variable domain (rest looked up from reference TRBV19 and TRBJ1-1): DGGITQSPKYLFRKEGQNVTLSCEQNLNHDAMYWYRQDPGQGLRLIYYSQIVNDFQKGDIAEGYSVSREKKESFPLTVTSAQKNPTAFYLCASSTDRDRDTEAFFGQGTRLTVV.

The CDR3 region has the DNA TGCGCCAGCAGCTTGGAGATTAATCAGCCCCAGCATTTT. Its protein is CASSLEINQPQHF. The chain employs TRBV5-1 and TRBJ1-5; D gene ambiguous. The germline gives CDR1 SGHRS, CDR2 YFSETQ. Trimming took 0 bases from V and 4 from J, leaving 5 bases between them. The CDR3 loop spans 13 amino acids.

The V and J genes are TRBV7-9 and TRBJ2-5; D is unclear. The CDR3 totals 11 residues. Germline V gene sequence: CDR1 SEHNR, CDR2 FQNEAQ (reference sequence). Between the trimmed V and J ends, which lost 6 bases and 2 bases, there was a span of 4 bases. CDR3 sequence (DNA): TGTGCCAGCAGTTCTCAAGAGACCCAGTACTTC. Translation gives CASSSQETQYF.